The 26 T cell receptor beta chains in this list originate from one sample, sequenced in a study of monozygotic twins with cystic fibrosis. The repertoire was sequenced with immunoSEQ multiplex PCR; TCRdb's copy has only in-frame clones and lacks some. The sample carries just over 35,000 clones, 90% to 95% recorded once. The specimen sequenced was blood. All receptors derive from a boy aged 2-9 years with cystic fibrosis.

The V gene is TRBV7-2, the J gene TRBJ1-1; D is perhaps TRBD1 (6 bases). Germline V gene sequence: CDR1 SGHTA, CDR2 FQGNSA. V gave up 7 bases and J gave up 9 bases, with 18 bases separating them. The CDR3 is made up of 13 amino acids. CDR3 region: CASIPTRGDKAFF. CDR3 bases: TGTGCCAGCATCCCAACGAGGGGGGACAAAGCTTTCTTT. Combining the CDR3 with reference TRBV7-2 and TRBJ1-1 gives the whole variable domain GAGVSQSPSNKVTEKGKDVELRCDPISGHTALYWYRQSLGQGLEFLIYFQGNSAPDKSGLPSDRFSAERTGGSVSTLTIQRTQQEDSAVYLCASIPTRGDKAFFGQGTRLTVV.

The chain joins TRBV11-3 to TRBJ2-5, with D maybe TRBD1 (6 bases). In germline, CDR1 is SGHNT, CDR2 YENEEA. The CDR3 has 14 residues. V lost 2 bases and J 1 base, leaving 8 bases between the germline ends. CDR3 in DNA: TGTGCCAGCAGCTTACAGGGGCTCCAAGAGACCCAGTACTTC. Its protein is CASSLQGLQETQYF.

The chain uses TRBV6-5 and TRBJ1-4, with 12 bases lining up with TRBD1. V was clipped by 6 bases and J by 9 bases; unmatched bases: 8. The CDR3 is made up of 15 amino acids. In germline, CDR1 is MNHEY, CDR2 SVGAGI. The CDR3 spells CASRGDRDRGQKLFF. The DNA of the CDR3 is TGTGCCAGCAGGGGCGACCGGGACAGGGGGCAAAAACTGTTTTTT.

This chain links TRBV12-5 with TRBJ1-4; possible D gene TRBD1, 5 bases. The CDR3 runs 15 residues. CDR1 is LGHNT, CDR2 FRNRAP, per germline. The ends were cut back, 3 bases at V and 5 bases at J, with 13 bases in the middle. CDR3 DNA: TGTGCTAGTGGTTTATCGACAGCTCCGAATGAAAAACTGTTTTTT. Its translation: CASGLSTAPNEKLFF. The full variable domain, completed using reference TRBV12-5 and TRBJ1-4, is DARVTQTPRHKVTEMGQEVTMRCQPILGHNTVFWYRQTMMQGLELLAYFRNRAPLDDSGMPKDRFSAEMPDATLATLKIQPSEPRDSAVYFCASGLSTAPNEKLFFGSGTQLSVL.

This chain uses TRBV11-3 with TRBJ2-7; tentatively, D is TRBD2 (5 bases). V dropped 7 bases and J dropped 4 bases, with 14 bases sitting between them. In germline, CDR1 is SGHNT, CDR2 YENEEA. CDR3 length: 13 residues. The CDR3 DNA is TGTGCCAGCAAGGCGACGGGGAGTTACGAGCAGTACTTC. Protein product: CASKATGSYEQYF.

This rearrangement joins TRBV6-1 to TRBJ1-5, with D maybe TRBD1 (5 bases). Germline V lookup: CDR1 MNHNS, CDR2 SASEGT. Deletions cut 3 bases from V and 5 bases from J, with 11 bases between. The CDR3 spans 14 residues. The CDR3 coding sequence is TGTGCCAGCAGTGATATCAGGGCACATCAGCCCCAGCATTTT. This encodes CASSDIRAHQPQHF.

The J gene is TRBJ1-5, the V gene TRBV6-5; tentative D call: TRBD1 (5 bases). This CDR3 has 13 amino acids. V gave up 2 bases and J gave up 5 bases, with 7 bases separating them. Germline V gene lookup returns CDR1 MNHEY and CDR2 SVGAGI. The CDR3 sequence is CASSYGTDQPQHF. CDR3 coding DNA: TGTGCCAGCAGTTACGGGACGGATCAGCCCCAGCATTTT.

The chain couples TRBV9 to TRBJ2-5, with D hard to call. Trimming pared 3 bases from V and 7 bases from J, leaving 10 bases between. From germline, CDR1 is SGDLS and CDR2 YYNGEE. The CDR3 is 12 amino acids. The CDR3 loop is CASSDPLGTQYF. In DNA form, the CDR3 reads TGTGCCAGCAGCGATCCCTTGGGGACCCAGTACTTC.

The chain has TRBV4-3 and TRBJ2-1; D is ambiguous. The CDR3 has 15 residues. Germline CDR1 LGHNA, CDR2 YSLEER. The V end was cut by 0 bases, the J end by 0 bases, with 6 bases between. The CDR3 sequence is CASSQDGRSYNEQFF. The CDR3 DNA reads as TGCGCCAGCAGCCAAGATGGGCGCTCCTACAATGAGCAGTTCTTC.

Here the CDR3 DNA reads TGCGCCAGCAGCAGAACAGGGGGCCCAGAGACCCAGTACTTC. Translation: CASSRTGGPETQYF. The genes are TRBV5-1 and TRBJ2-5, with TRBD1 matching 9 bases. The CDR3 is made up of 14 amino acids. Trimming at V came to 4 bases and at J to 4 bases, leaving 5 bases not matched to a gene. Germline V gene lookup returns CDR1 SGHRS and CDR2 YFSETQ.

Here the CDR3 DNA reads TGCGCCAGCAGCCAAGCAGACAGTCTGACGAGCTACACCTTC. Translation: CASSQADSLTSYTF. The J gene is TRBJ1-2, the V gene TRBV5-1, with D perhaps matching TRBD1 (5 bases). The V gene lost 4 bases and the J gene lost 9 bases, with 19 bases spanning the gap. There are 14 residues in the CDR3. In germline, CDR1 is SGHRS, CDR2 YFSETQ.

The chain is built from TRBV9 and TRBJ2-3; D gene uncertain. Germline V CDR1 and CDR2: SGDLS, YYNGEE. Trimming shortened V by 1 base and J by 5 bases, and 17 bases separated the two germline ends. The CDR3 totals 16 residues. This chain's CDR3 is CASSVYQATMGDTQYF. The CDR3 region has the DNA TGTGCCAGCAGCGTATATCAGGCTACTATGGGAGATACGCAGTATTTT.

The chain couples TRBV13 to TRBJ2-7; D is unresolved. Germline CDR1 PRHDT, CDR2 FYEKMQ (reference sequence). The CDR3 has 14 residues. The V gene lost 2 bases and the J gene lost 2 bases, with 10 bases spanning the gap. The CDR3 sequence: CASSLLRSTYEQYF. The CDR3, as DNA: TGTGCCAGCAGCTTACTAAGGAGCACCTACGAGCAGTACTTC.

The rearrangement uses TRBV7-9 and TRBJ2-7; 8 nucleotides align to TRBD1. Germline CDR1 and CDR2: SEHNR and FQNEAQ (reference sequence). Germline trimming cut 7 bases from V and 2 bases from J; bases unmatched to any gene: 7. The CDR3 runs to 14 residues. The CDR3, as DNA: TGTGCCAGCACCCAGGGGGCAGAGCCCTACGAGCAGTACTTC. Translation gives CASTQGAEPYEQYF. The entire variable domain, with the rest obtained from reference TRBV7-9 and TRBJ2-7, is as follows: DTGVSQNPRHKITKRGQNVTFRCDPISEHNRLYWYRQTLGQGPEFLTYFQNEAQLEKSRLLSDRFSAERPKGSFSTLEIQRTEQGDSAMYLCASTQGAEPYEQYFGPGTRLTVT.

The chain couples TRBV29-1 to TRBJ1-1; no definite D call. V was clipped by 2 bases and J by 7 bases, with 11 bases between them. CDR3 length equals 12 residues. CDR1 is SQVTM, CDR2 ANQGSEA, per germline. The CDR3 sequence is CSVESPRVEAFF. As DNA, the CDR3 is TGCAGCGTTGAAAGTCCGCGGGTTGAAGCTTTCTTT.

The chain is built from TRBV6-1 and TRBJ2-7, with 15 bases that match TRBD2. The CDR3 loop spans 19 amino acids. Per the germline V gene, CDR1 is MNHNS and CDR2 is SASEGT. J lost 2 bases, V lost 3 bases, and 11 bases had no gene match. The CDR3 nucleotides read TGTGCCAGCAGTGAGCTAGTCGGGACTAGCGGGGGGACCACCTACGAGCAGTACTTC. This translates into CASSELVGTSGGTTYEQYF.

The V call is TRBV6-5, the J call TRBJ1-2; D gene uncertain. The CDR3 runs to 14 residues. The V end was cut by 5 bases, the J end by 4 bases, with 14 bases between. The germline CDR1 and CDR2 sequences are MNHEY and SVGAGI. The CDR3: CASSEDGPLYGYTF. The CDR3 DNA is TGTGCCAGCAGTGAAGACGGACCCCTCTATGGCTACACCTTC.

The chain employs TRBV5-4 and TRBJ2-3, with unresolved D. The CDR3 loop spans 14 amino acids. Trimming pared 0 bases from V and 1 base from J, leaving 6 bases between. Germline values: CDR1 SGHNT, CDR2 YYREEE (reference sequence). CDR3 residues: CASSLVTGTDTQYF. The CDR3 DNA is TGTGCCAGCAGCTTGGTCACAGGCACAGATACGCAGTATTTT.

This chain joins TRBV5-4 and TRBJ2-1; D remains ambiguous. CDR3 length: 16 residues. The germline gives CDR1 SGHNT, CDR2 YYREEE (reference sequence). V shed 0 bases and J shed 1 base, with 11 bases lying between them. CDR3: CASSLALVGSYNEQFF. DNA of the CDR3: TGTGCCAGCAGCTTGGCCCTAGTGGGGTCCTACAATGAGCAGTTCTTC. Supplemented by reference TRBV5-4 and TRBJ2-1, the full variable domain reads ETGVTQSPTHLIKTRGQQVTLRCSSQSGHNTVSWYQQALGQGPQFIFQYYREEENGRGNFPPRFSGLQFPNYSSELNVNALELDDSALYLCASSLALVGSYNEQFFGPGTRLTVL.

A single count supports this clone. The chain carries TRBV6-9 and TRBJ1-5, with D maybe TRBD1 (5 bases). This CDR3 comprises 13 residues. Germline assignment: CDR1 MNHGY and CDR2 SVAAGI. The V and J ends lost 8 bases and 2 bases respectively, with 10 bases between them. For the CDR3, the DNA is TGTGCCAGCCCCGACAGCTGCAATCAGCCCCAGCATTTT. This encodes CASPDSCNQPQHF.

The rearrangement joins TRBV19 to TRBJ1-5; TRBD1 might be the D (6 bases). The V gene's germline CDR1 is LNHDA and CDR2 SQIVND (reference sequence). V was clipped by 5 bases and J by 6 bases, with 17 bases between them. CDR3 length: 15 residues. CDR3 protein: CASSDATGQGQPQHF. The CDR3 DNA reads as TGTGCCAGTAGTGATGCTACAGGGCAAGGTCAGCCCCAGCATTTT.

The rearrangement links TRBV29-1 to TRBJ2-7, with TRBD1 identical over 8 bases. From germline, CDR1 is SQVTM and CDR2 ANQGSEA. The ends lost 4 bases at V and 3 bases at J; junction bases unmatched: 14. This CDR3 contains 16 residues. The CDR3 is CSVVQGAGTVNYEQYF. The DNA for the CDR3 is TGCAGCGTTGTTCAGGGGGCCGGGACAGTCAACTACGAGCAGTACTTC.

The chain combines TRBV5-4 with TRBJ2-7, with D perhaps TRBD1 (6 bases). With 4 bases removed from V and 3 bases from J, the gap between germline ends came to 11 bases. The CDR3 sequence is 13 residues long. Per the germline V gene, CDR1 is SGHNT and CDR2 is YYREEE (reference sequence). As DNA, the CDR3 is TGTGCCAGCAGCCCCGGACAGAGCTACGAGCAGTACTTC. It encodes CASSPGQSYEQYF.

The chain employs TRBV27 and TRBJ2-7; no clear D gene. The CDR3 runs 13 residues. Germline V gene data show CDR1 as MNHEY and CDR2 as SMNVEV (reference sequence). V was cut by 0 bases and J by 6 bases, with 9 bases left in between. This chain's CDR3 is CASSLSLMGEQYF. CDR3 in DNA: TGTGCCAGCAGTTTATCCCTTATGGGCGAGCAGTACTTC.

The J gene is TRBJ1-1, the V gene TRBV19; a weak D match, TRBD1 (6 bases). CDR3 length equals 14 residues. The germline gives CDR1 LNHDA, CDR2 SQIVND (reference sequence). The germline V and J ends were trimmed by 7 bases and 0 bases, with 12 bases remaining between them. CDR3 amino acids: CASIRGGMNTEAFF. The CDR3, as DNA: TGTGCCAGTATAAGGGGGGGGATGAACACTGAAGCTTTCTTT.

The J gene is TRBJ1-2, the V gene TRBV11-2; 7 nucleotides line up with TRBD1. The junction had 13 bases not matched to a gene; V was cut back by 6 bases and J by 6 bases. CDR1 SGHAT and CDR2 FQNNGV come from the germline V gene. This CDR3 spans 15 amino acids. The CDR3 DNA is TGTGCCAGCAGATCCATCCGACAGGGCCGGGATGGCTACACCTTC. This encodes CASRSIRQGRDGYTF. The variable domain in full, with the rest retrieved from reference TRBV11-2 and TRBJ1-2, is EAGVAQSPRYKIIEKRQSVAFWCNPISGHATLYWYQQILGQGPKLLIQFQNNGVVDDSQLPKDRFSAERLKGVDSTLKIQPAKLEDSAVYLCASRSIRQGRDGYTFGSGTRLTVV.